The 30 T cell receptor beta chains below were found in one sample sequenced in a study of T cells in localized non-small cell lung cancer. The table came from immunoSEQ multiplex PCR; TCRdb's copy has only in-frame clones and leaves some out. The sample has 20,000 to 30,000 clones, around 93% seen once. The sample in question was peripheral blood, obtained before any cancer treatment. The receptors stem from a female donor older than 55 with stage II squamous cell lung carcinoma.

The chain uses TRBV5-1 and TRBJ2-1, with 12 nucleotides matching TRBD1. V trimming: 4 bases; J trimming: 7 bases; junction bases outside the gene matches: 6. Germline V gives CDR1 SGHRS, CDR2 YFSETQ. This CDR3 is built from 15 residues. The CDR3, as DNA: TGCGCCAGCAGCACGCGGGACAGGGGGCCTAATGAGCAGTTCTTC. Translated: CASSTRDRGPNEQFF.

The J gene is TRBJ1-2, the V gene TRBV30; D may be TRBD1 (5 bases). The CDR3 runs to 12 residues. Germline CDR1 and CDR2: GTSNPN and SVGIG (reference sequence). V dropped 5 bases and J dropped 2 bases, with 9 bases sitting between them. The CDR3: CAWGAENYGYTF. The CDR3 coding sequence is TGTGCCTGGGGGGCGGAAAACTATGGCTACACCTTC.

The rearrangement links TRBV6-6 to TRBJ1-3; 11 bases map to TRBD1. The ends lost 6 bases at V and 1 base at J; junction bases unmatched: 5. CDR1 is MNHNY and CDR2 is SVGAGI in the germline V gene (reference sequence). CDR3 length: 16 residues. The CDR3 protein is CASSRGQGASGNTIYF. The CDR3, as DNA: TGTGCCAGCAGCCGTGGACAGGGGGCTTCTGGAAACACCATATATTTT.

V gene TRBV19 combines with J gene TRBJ1-2, with TRBD1 identical over 7 bases. The CDR3 runs to 13 residues. V shed 6 bases, J shed 6 bases, and the junction held 7 bases outside the gene matches. The germline V gene encodes CDR1 LNHDA and CDR2 SQIVND (reference sequence). The CDR3 region has the DNA TGTGCCAGTAGGCGACAGGGAATGGATGGCTACACCTTC. It yields the protein CASRRQGMDGYTF.

The chain's CDR3 is CASSTGIGKNEQFF. The CDR3 DNA sequence: TGTGCCAGCTCCACAGGTATAGGGAAGAATGAGCAGTTCTTC. The chain couples TRBV18 to TRBJ2-1; tentative D call: TRBD1 (5 bases). The CDR3 extends over 14 amino acids. The ends were cut back, 6 bases at V and 7 bases at J, with 16 bases in the middle. Germline-derived CDR1 and CDR2 are KGHSH and LQKENI.

The V call is TRBV19, the J call TRBJ2-2, with 8 bases identical to TRBD2. The J segment lost 7 bases and the V segment lost 3 bases, leaving 10 bases of the junction unmatched. CDR1 and CDR2 from the germline V gene are LNHDA and SQIVND (reference sequence). The CDR3 spans 16 residues. The CDR3 loop is CASSILTGLEVGELFF. DNA for the CDR3: TGTGCCAGTAGTATCCTTACGGGACTAGAGGTCGGGGAGCTGTTTTTT. Full variable domain (rest looked up from reference TRBV19 and TRBJ2-2): DGGITQSPKYLFRKEGQNVTLSCEQNLNHDAMYWYRQDPGQGLRLIYYSQIVNDFQKGDIAEGYSVSREKKESFPLTVTSAQKNPTAFYLCASSILTGLEVGELFFGEGSRLTVL.

The chain links TRBV7-2 to TRBJ2-5; D unresolved. Germline CDR1 and CDR2: SGHTA and FQGNSA. The CDR3 has 15 residues. Trimming took off 1 base at V and 1 base at J, with 10 bases between the two ends. CDR3 nucleotides: TGTGCCAGCAGCTTAGATTGGCTCCCCCAAGAGACCCAGTACTTC. It codes for CASSLDWLPQETQYF.

The chain is built from TRBV6-1 and TRBJ1-2; TRBD1 agrees at 10 bases. The germline V gene encodes CDR1 MNHNS and CDR2 SASEGT. CDR3 size: 14 residues. V gave up 7 bases and J gave up 8 bases; unmatched junction bases: 10. The CDR3 region is CASMRTGGSAGYTF. Written as DNA, the CDR3 is TGTGCCAGCATGAGGACAGGGGGTTCCGCGGGCTACACCTTC.

This clone was observed a single time. The V call is TRBV6-5, the J call TRBJ2-5; tentative D call: TRBD2 (6 bases). CDR3 length equals 14 residues. CDR1 and CDR2 (germline): MNHEY, SVGAGI. V was trimmed by 0 bases and J by 5 bases, leaving 10 bases between them. For the CDR3, the DNA is TGTGCCAGCAGTTACTCGGGGGGATTGGAGACCCAGTACTTC. This sequence encodes CASSYSGGLETQYF.

This clone has only one observation. The chain couples TRBV7-9 to TRBJ2-5; 8 positions agree with TRBD1. V lost 5 bases to trimming and J lost 5 bases; unmatched junction nucleotides: 7. This CDR3 is 14 amino acids long. Germline V lookup: CDR1 SEHNR, CDR2 FQNEAQ (reference sequence). The CDR3 coding sequence is TGTGCCAGCAGCCGACAGGGGTCTCAGGAGACCCAGTACTTC. Translating gives CASSRQGSQETQYF.

This clone has a handful of counts. Possible read error: a much larger clone is one base away. Different DNA sequences within this sample yield the same CDR3. The chain is built from TRBV5-5 and TRBJ1-2; TRBD1 matches at 8 bases. The CDR3 is 15 residues long. Per germline, CDR1 SGHKS and CDR2 YYEKEE (reference sequence). The ends lost 0 bases at V and 6 bases at J; junction bases unmatched: 7. The CDR3 reads CASSLVAGGWNGYTF. The CDR3 nucleotides are TGTGCCAGCAGCTTGGTAGCAGGGGGCTGGAATGGCTACACCTTC.

V gene TRBV19 combines with J gene TRBJ1-2, with D unresolved. Germline CDR1 and CDR2: LNHDA and SQIVND (reference sequence). V gave up 5 bases and J gave up 4 bases, with 17 bases separating them. There are 15 residues in the CDR3. The CDR3 sequence: CASSPTWELTYGYTF. In nucleotides, the CDR3 is TGTGCCAGTAGTCCCACGTGGGAGCTAACCTATGGCTACACCTTC.

This clone showed up just once. The chain recombines TRBV11-3 with TRBJ2-6; possibly TRBD1 or TRBD2 for D (6 bases each). Germline CDR1 and CDR2: SGHNT and YENEEA. The CDR3 totals 18 residues. V was cut by 5 bases and J by 1 base, with 18 bases left in between. The CDR3 bases are TGTGCCAGCAGCCAGTGGGGGGCAGCTTCGTCTGGGGCCAACGTCCTGACTTTC. This encodes CASSQWGAASSGANVLTF. The variable domain in full, with the rest retrieved from reference TRBV11-3 and TRBJ2-6, is EAGVVQSPRYKIIEKKQPVAFWCNPISGHNTLYWYLQNLGQGPELLIRYENEEAVDDSQLPKDRFSAERLKGVDSTLKIQPAELGDSAVYLCASSQWGAASSGANVLTFGAGSRLTVL.

The gene calls are TRBV6-1 and TRBJ1-2; 7 bases map to TRBD1. The junction had 13 bases not matched to a gene; V was cut back by 7 bases and J by 5 bases. Germline CDR1 is MNHNS and CDR2 is SASEGT. CDR3 length: 15 residues. The CDR3 DNA sequence: TGTGCCAGCACCCTAACCGGGACAGCGCGGTATGGCTACACCTTC. As protein: CASTLTGTARYGYTF.

This clone has just one count. V gene TRBV5-1 combines with J gene TRBJ1-1; D is ambiguous. In germline, CDR1 is SGHRS, CDR2 YFSETQ. Trimming left V 2 bases short and J 6 bases short, with 14 bases between. The CDR3 is 14 residues long. The CDR3 region is CASSFVAVGSEAFF. The CDR3 DNA sequence: TGCGCCAGCAGCTTTGTGGCTGTTGGCTCTGAAGCTTTCTTT.

This clone was counted between two and nine times. This chain links TRBV19 with TRBJ1-1, with TRBD1 matching over 11 bases. The CDR3 runs 13 residues. V dropped 6 bases and J dropped 5; count of bases not matched to a gene: 2. CDR1 is LNHDA, CDR2 SQIVND, per germline (reference sequence). The DNA of the CDR3 is TGTGCCAGTAGGGGACAGGGGGGTACTGAAGCTTTCTTT. This codes for CASRGQGGTEAFF.

This clone was picked up one time. V and J are TRBV15 and TRBJ1-1; 8 nucleotides agree with TRBD1. The trim removed 7 bases at V and 5 bases at J, leaving 12 bases unmatched. Germline V CDR1 and CDR2: LNHNV, YYDKDF (reference sequence). The CDR3 loop spans 15 amino acids. The CDR3 coding sequence is TGTGCCACCATCACCACAGGGGGTCGTCGGACTGAAGCTTTCTTT. This translates into CATITTGGRRTEAFF.

The chain employs TRBV7-9 and TRBJ1-1; D not resolved. V was shortened by 5 bases and J by 3 bases, with 13 bases between the two germline ends. The CDR3 covers 14 residues. Germline-derived CDR1 and CDR2 are SEHNR and FQNEAQ (reference sequence). The CDR3, as DNA: TGTGCCAGCAGCCCCCAAGGGTTTTACACTGAAGCTTTCTTT. The encoded protein is CASSPQGFYTEAFF. Complete variable domain (other parts from reference TRBV7-9 and TRBJ1-1): DTGVSQNPRHKITKRGQNVTFRCDPISEHNRLYWYRQTLGQGPEFLTYFQNEAQLEKSRLLSDRFSAERPKGSFSTLEIQRTEQGDSAMYLCASSPQGFYTEAFFGQGTRLTVV.

The chain uses TRBV28 and TRBJ1-3; D remains ambiguous. V was shortened by 6 bases and J by 0 bases, with 9 bases between the two germline ends. The CDR3 has 14 residues. Looked up from germline, CDR1 is MDHEN and CDR2 is SYDVKM. This chain's CDR3 is CASSLTTSGNTIYF. The CDR3 region has the DNA TGTGCCAGCAGCCTTACGACCTCTGGAAACACCATATATTTT.

The CDR3 protein is CASSLAGGPPRAFF. The CDR3 DNA is TGTGCCAGCAGCTTAGCGGGGGGGCCCCCTCGGGCTTTCTTT. The chain has TRBV7-9 and TRBJ1-1; perhaps TRBD1 as D (6 bases). The V gene's germline CDR1 is SEHNR and CDR2 FQNEAQ (reference sequence). The CDR3 has 14 residues. V lost 0 bases, J lost 11 bases, and 16 bases lay in between. Using reference TRBV7-9 and TRBJ1-1 for the parts outside the CDR3, the full variable domain is DTGVSQNPRHKITKRGQNVTFRCDPISEHNRLYWYRQTLGQGPEFLTYFQNEAQLEKSRLLSDRFSAERPKGSFSTLEIQRTEQGDSAMYLCASSLAGGPPRAFFGQGTRLTVV.

The chain combines TRBV19 with TRBJ2-1; D gene ambiguous. Germline-derived CDR1 and CDR2 are LNHDA and SQIVND (reference sequence). Trimming shortened V by 6 bases and J by 1 base, and 13 bases separated the two germline ends. There are 15 residues in the CDR3. The CDR3 reads CASSNPLRSYNEQFF. CDR3 in DNA: TGTGCCAGTAGCAACCCCCTGAGGTCCTACAATGAGCAGTTCTTC.

Comments on this clone: The junction differs from germline at one of its ends, possibly a read error. The gene calls are TRBV5-6 and TRBJ2-3; TRBD2 agrees at 9 bases. CDR3 length: 15 amino acids. In germline, CDR1 is SGHDT, CDR2 YYEEEE. CDR3 bases: TGTGCCAGCAGCTTGCGGCTAGCGGGGAGTGGGGGTAGTCGGTTT. Protein product: CASSLRLAGSGGSRF.

V gene TRBV5-5 combines with J gene TRBJ1-2, with D unresolved. The germline CDR1 and CDR2 sequences are SGHKS and YYEKEE (reference sequence). This CDR3 is built from 15 residues. The V and J ends lost 3 bases and 2 bases respectively, with 14 bases between them. The CDR3 loop reads CASSSPREENYGYTF. The CDR3 coding sequence is TGTGCCAGCAGCTCCCCCCGCGAGGAGAACTATGGCTACACCTTC.

This sequence joins TRBV6-1 and TRBJ1-1; D is perhaps TRBD1 (6 bases). There are 13 residues in the CDR3. The V and J ends lost 7 bases and 1 base respectively, with 10 bases between them. The V gene's germline CDR1 is MNHNS and CDR2 SASEGT. The CDR3 nucleotides are TGTGCCAGCATTGGGACAACGAACACTGAAGCTTTCTTT. Its protein is CASIGTTNTEAFF.

Only one count was recorded for this clone. The rearrangement joins TRBV4-3 to TRBJ2-3; the D is unclear. V lost 0 bases and J lost 2, with 6 bases in between. The CDR3 contains 14 residues. Germline V gene sequence: CDR1 LGHNA, CDR2 YSLEER. The CDR3 loop reads CASSQEGSTDTQYF. The CDR3, as DNA: TGCGCCAGCAGCCAAGAGGGCTCCACAGATACGCAGTATTTT.

About this clone itself: The junction does not match germline at one end; this may be a read error. The chain carries TRBV7-7 and TRBJ2-1, with D uncertain. The CDR3 loop spans 14 amino acids. Germline V lookup: CDR1 SSHAT, CDR2 FNYEAQ (reference sequence). CDR3 coding DNA: TGTGCTAGCAGCATCTCGCGTTCCTACAATGAGCAGTTCTTC. Amino acids: CASSISRSYNEQFF. Variable domain in full (rest from reference TRBV7-7 and TRBJ2-1): GAGVSQSPRYKVTKRGQDVTLRCDPISSHATLYWYQQALGQGPEFLTYFNYEAQPDKSGLPSDRFSAERPEGSISTLTIQRTEQRDSAMYRCASSISRSYNEQFFGPGTRLTVL.

The V call is TRBV28, the J call TRBJ1-4, with D hard to call. Germline loops: CDR1 MDHEN, CDR2 SYDVKM. The CDR3 runs 14 residues. V lost 2 bases, J lost 4 bases, and 8 bases lay in between. The CDR3 DNA reads as TGTGCCAGCAGTTTAGGCAGATATAATGAAAAACTGTTTTTT. It specifies CASSLGRYNEKLFF.

The table lists this clone with a few counts. The chain couples TRBV5-6 to TRBJ2-2; 12 bases match TRBD1. V lost 4 bases and J lost 5; bases outside the gene matches: 12. The CDR3 loop spans 18 amino acids. The germline V gene encodes CDR1 SGHDT and CDR2 YYEEEE. CDR3 sequence (DNA): TGTGCCAGCAGCCAATACGGGACAGGGGGCAGATGGACCGGGGAGCTGTTTTTT. As protein: CASSQYGTGGRWTGELFF.

CDR3: CASSGTGGITGELFF. The DNA for the CDR3 is TGTGCCAGCAGCGGGACAGGGGGCATCACCGGGGAGCTGTTTTTT. The J gene is TRBJ2-2, the V gene TRBV2, with 12 bases that match TRBD1. CDR3 length: 15 amino acids. After removal of 6 bases from V and 4 bases from J, the junction contained 3 bases not matched to a gene. Germline-derived CDR1 and CDR2 are SNHLY and FYNNEI.

The chain couples TRBV4-2 to TRBJ2-1; unclear D gene. The CDR3 covers 11 residues. CDR1 and CDR2 from the germline V gene are LGHNA and YNFKEQ. Trimming shortened V by 3 bases and J by 5 bases, and 2 bases separated the two germline ends. CDR3 loop: CASSQNNEQFF. The CDR3 coding sequence is TGTGCCAGCAGCCAGAACAATGAGCAGTTCTTC.